The rows below give T cell receptor beta chains drawn from one sample of a study of cytomegalovirus exposure and HLA in healthy donors. Data came from immunoSEQ multiplex PCR; TCRdb stores just in-frame clones and leaves some out. The sample lists over 75,000 clones; around four fifths were seen once. The sequencing input was PBMCs. The source of these receptors is a man aged 40-55 years in good health and CMV-seropositive. CDR3s include the opening cysteine and the closing phenylalanine or tryptophan. Fields, in order: clone size, D gene, J gene, V gene, CDR3 protein, CDR3 DNA. The D gene is left open where the match is weak. The listing skips clone size in some rows; elsewhere it reads once, few, many or a size class.

>.|TRBD1|TRBJ2-2|TRBV5-1
CASSSGQGVTGELFF
TGCGCCAGCAGCTCAGGACAGGGGGTGACCGGGGAGCTGTTTTTT
>.|.|TRBJ2-5|TRBV5-6
CASSFEQGRGTQYF
TGTGCCAGCAGCTTCGAACAGGGACGTGGGACCCAGTACTTC
>.|TRBD2|TRBJ2-5|TRBV10-3
CAISERTSPQETQYF
TGTGCCATCAGTGAGCGGACTAGCCCCCAAGAGACCCAGTACTTC
>.|.|TRBJ2-7|TRBV14
CASSQDPGGEQYF
TGTGCCAGCAGCCAAGACCCCGGGGGCGAGCAGTACTTC
>.|.|TRBJ2-7|TRBV9
CASSVGAGNSYEQYF
TGTGCCAGCAGCGTAGGGGCAGGGAACTCCTACGAGCAGTACTTC
>.|.|TRBJ2-3|TRBV11-2
CASSLTSLTTDTQYF
TGTGCCAGCAGCTTAACTAGTCTTACCACAGATACGCAGTATTTT
>.|.|TRBJ2-3|TRBV11-2
CASSSNSDTDTQYF
TGTGCCAGCAGTTCCAATTCAGACACAGATACGCAGTATTTT
>.|.|TRBJ2-7|TRBV29-1
CSVLGTYEQYF
TGCAGCGTTTTGGGGACTTACGAGCAGTACTTC
>.|.|TRBJ1-1|TRBV12-5
CASGPGLGTEAFF
TGTGCTAGTGGGCCAGGGTTGGGCACTGAAGCTTTCTTT
>few|TRBD2|TRBJ2-2|TRBV5-4
CATTGLAGATNTGELFF
TGTGCCACCACGGGACTAGCGGGGGCCACGAACACCGGGGAGCTGTTTTTT
>.|.|TRBJ2-5|TRBV6-5
CASTDRTTQETQYF
TGTGCCAGCACCGACCGGACTACTCAAGAGACCCAGTACTTC
>.|TRBD2|TRBJ2-1|TRBV5-6
CASSFIVRLAGLDEQFF
TGTGCCAGCAGCTTCATTGTGCGACTAGCGGGTTTAGATGAGCAGTTCTTC
>.|.|TRBJ2-7|TRBV7-9
CASSLEGGGYEQYF
TGTGCCAGCAGCTTAGAAGGCGGAGGCTACGAGCAGTACTTC
>.|.|TRBJ2-5|TRBV11-2
CASSTGLEEQYF
TGTGCCAGCAGCACAGGGCTAGAGGAGCAGTACTTC
>few|TRBD1|TRBJ2-5|TRBV10-1
CASSGPGGTQYF
TGCGCCAGCAGCGGGCCAGGGGGGACCCAGTACTTC
>.|TRBD2|TRBJ2-7|TRBV5-4
CASSSGLAIEQYF
TGTGCCAGCAGCTCGGGACTAGCGATCGAGCAGTACTTC
>.|.|TRBJ1-2|TRBV20-1
CSARAGNGYTF
TGCAGTGCTAGGGCGGGGAATGGCTACACCTTC
>.|TRBD1|TRBJ1-5|TRBV11-2
CASSYGDRVNQPQHF
TGTGCCAGCAGCTATGGAGACAGGGTAAATCAGCCCCAGCATTTT
>.|TRBD2|TRBJ2-3|TRBV9
CASSVGAGGGTDTQYF
TGTGCCAGCAGCGTCGGAGCGGGAGGTGGCACAGATACGCAGTATTTT
>.|TRBD2|TRBJ2-1|TRBV4-2
CASSQADGGVSYNEQFF
TGTGCCAGCAGCCAAGCGGACGGGGGGGTCTCCTACAATGAGCAGTTCTTC
>few|.|TRBJ1-2|TRBV7-8
CASSLVREAGYTF
TGTGCCAGCAGCTTAGTGAGAGAGGCTGGCTACACCTTC
>.|TRBD2|TRBJ2-3|TRBV5-1
CASSPSGPSTDTQYF
TGCGCCAGCAGCCCTAGCGGACCCAGCACAGATACGCAGTATTTT
>.|.|TRBJ2-2|TRBV19
CASRGGLSNTGELFF
TGTGCCAGTAGGGGGGGACTGTCGAACACCGGGGAGCTGTTTTTT
>.|.|TRBJ1-1|TRBV5-5
CASSFSGNTEAFF
TGTGCCAGCAGCTTTTCGGGGAACACTGAAGCTTTCTTT
>.|TRBD1|TRBJ1-3|TRBV7-6
CASSPATGVAGNTIYF
TGTGCCAGCAGCCCCGCGACAGGGGTGGCTGGAAACACCATATATTTT
>.|.|TRBJ2-2|TRBV11-2
CASSLEAAAGAAGELFF
TGTGCCAGCAGCTTAGAGGCTGCGGCGGGGGCCGCCGGGGAGCTGTTTTTT
>once|.|TRBJ2-7|TRBV6-5
CASSLRPSYEQYF
TGTGCCAGCAGTTTGCGGCCGTCCTACGAGCAGTACTTC
>.|.|TRBJ1-1|TRBV7-9
CASSRLMNTEAFF
TGTGCCAGCAGCCGTCTAATGAACACTGAAGCTTTCTTT
>.|.|TRBJ1-2|TRBV7-9
CASSLSRGGADYGYTF
TGTGCCAGCAGCTTAAGCAGAGGGGGGGCGGACTATGGCTACACCTTC
>.|.|TRBJ2-7|TRBV9
CASSVFPGGADEQYF
TGTGCCAGCAGCGTCTTTCCCGGGGGAGCAGACGAGCAGTACTTC
>.|.|TRBJ2-6|TRBV6-1
CASRGVGANVLTF
TGTGCCAGCAGAGGGGTTGGGGCCAACGTCCTGACTTTC
>once|TRBD2|TRBJ2-3|TRBV5-1
CASSSGTRPTDTQYF
TGCGCCAGCAGCAGCGGGACTAGGCCAACAGATACGCAGTATTTT
>.|TRBD1|TRBJ1-2|TRBV28
CASSYGTGDTYGYTF
TGTGCCAGCAGTTACGGGACAGGGGACACCTATGGCTACACCTTC
>.|.|TRBJ1-2|TRBV19
CASSPVFEAYTDYGYTF
TGTGCCAGTAGTCCAGTGTTCGAGGCCTATACGGACTATGGCTACACCTTC
>.|TRBD2|TRBJ2-7|TRBV5-1
CASRQTGGDIYEQYF
TGCGCCAGCAGGCAAACGGGAGGGGATATCTACGAGCAGTACTTC
>.|TRBD1|TRBJ1-1|TRBV7-9
CASSLGRDRAEAFF
TGTGCCAGCAGCTTAGGCCGGGACAGGGCTGAAGCTTTCTTT
>.|.|TRBJ2-3|TRBV21-1
CASSSGTSGGASIDTQYF
TGTGCCAGCAGCTCGGGGACTAGCGGGGGGGCCTCGATAGATACGCAGTATTTT
>.|TRBD2|TRBJ2-5|TRBV7-9
CASGGALETQYF
TGTGCCTCGGGGGGGGCACTAGAGACCCAGTACTTC
>once|TRBD1|TRBJ1-3|TRBV18
CASSKDRGSGNTIYF
TGTGCCAGCTCGAAGGACAGGGGCTCTGGAAACACCATATATTTT
>.|.|TRBJ2-6|TRBV19
CASSIAPGSGANVLTF
TGTGCCAGTAGTATAGCTCCGGGGTCTGGGGCCAACGTCCTGACTTTC
>.|TRBD2|TRBJ2-2|TRBV13
CASSLPIAGGRDTGELFF
TGTGCCAGCAGCTTACCCATAGCGGGAGGCCGAGACACCGGGGAGCTGTTTTTT
>.|.|TRBJ1-1|TRBV7-8
CASSLGFGVEAFF
TGTGCCAGCAGCTTAGGATTCGGGGTTGAAGCTTTCTTT
>.|TRBD2|TRBJ2-7|TRBV7-9
CASNPAGGGAGGREQYF
TGTGCCAGCAACCCGGCGGGGGGTGGTGCGGGAGGGCGCGAGCAGTACTTC
>.|TRBD1|TRBJ2-5|TRBV7-7
CASSSNRGRGETQYF
TGTGCTAGCAGCTCGAACAGGGGGCGGGGGGAGACCCAGTACTTC
>.|TRBD1|TRBJ2-7|TRBV6-5
CASSYSSGTGVGEQYF
TGTGCCAGCAGTTACTCGTCCGGGACAGGGGTTGGCGAGCAGTACTTC
>.|TRBD1|TRBJ1-1|TRBV28
CASSLGDRGGEAFF
TGTGCCAGCAGTTTGGGCGACAGGGGAGGCGAAGCTTTCTTT
>.|TRBD1|TRBJ2-2|TRBV4-1
CASSQEGTGPTGELFF
TGCGCCAGCAGCCAAGAGGGGACAGGGCCCACCGGGGAGCTGTTTTTT
>few|.|TRBJ2-7|TRBV11-3
CASSSSHRDEQYF
TGTGCCAGCAGCTCTTCACACAGGGACGAGCAGTACTTC
>.|TRBD1|TRBJ2-1|TRBV5-5
CASSTPGTVNEQFF
TGTGCCAGCAGCACCCCGGGGACAGTCAATGAGCAGTTCTTC
>few|TRBD1|TRBJ2-7|TRBV2
CASRATGASYEQYF
TGTGCCAGCAGGGCTACAGGGGCTTCCTACGAGCAGTACTTC
>few|TRBD1|TRBJ1-1|TRBV7-2
CASSPTGGDTEAFF
TGTGCCAGCAGCCCGACAGGGGGGGACACTGAAGCTTTCTTT
>.|.|TRBJ2-7|TRBV5-1
CASSLGAYEQYF
TGCGCCAGCAGCTTAGGGGCCTACGAGCAGTACTTC
>.|TRBD1|TRBJ1-3|TRBV6-1
CASSETGAAGNTIYF
TGTGCCAGCAGTGAAACAGGGGCTGCTGGAAACACCATATATTTT
>.|.|TRBJ2-7|TRBV4-3
CASSQQVRSYEQYF
TGCGCCAGCAGCCAACAGGTTCGCTCCTACGAGCAGTACTTC